These 17 T cell receptor beta chains share one sample of origin, sequenced in a study of blood T cells in healthy people across ages (dated by TCRdb to between 2015 and 2016). The library was prepared using 5' RACE. The sequencer listed for this sample is Illumina HiSeq 2500. A second PCR of roughly 6 to 12 cycles was performed with a sample-barcoded 5' primer and a J-beta primer mix. The public reads were run again by TCRdb, first through fastp at Q25 and then through MiXCR, and only productive beta chains were kept. Entries that share a CDR3 protein sequence are merged under the most common genes and DNA. This sample has roughly 570,000 distinct CDR3 sequences in its table, and 25% to 30% of those were observed once. The ten largest clones represent under 20% of the sample. The sequenced sample consisted of blood. The receptors were sampled from a woman aged 70 to 79 in good health.

This chain joins TRBV5-4 and TRBJ2-1; the D is unclear. From germline, CDR1 is SGHNT and CDR2 YYREEE (reference sequence). The CDR3 covers 15 residues. The germline V and J ends were trimmed by 0 bases and 5 bases, with 12 bases remaining between them. The CDR3 nucleotides read TGTGCCAGCAGCTTGGCAAGGGCGTACCACAATGAGCAGTTCTTC. Its protein is CASSLARAYHNEQFF.

A few counts support this clonotype. The chain recombines TRBV5-1 with TRBJ1-2; D remains ambiguous. CDR1 SGHRS and CDR2 YFSETQ come from the germline V gene. Trimming removed 0 bases from V and 6 bases from J, with 15 bases in between. This CDR3 contains 15 residues. The CDR3 bases are TGCGCCAGCAGCTTGGTGGCGCGCACTACGGATGGCTACACCTTC. Translation gives CASSLVARTTDGYTF.

V gene TRBV6-5 combines with J gene TRBJ1-2; D unresolved. The CDR3 covers 12 residues. Trimming shortened V by 5 bases and J by 4 bases, and 8 bases separated the two germline ends. Looked up from germline, CDR1 is MNHEY and CDR2 is SVGAGI. As DNA, the CDR3 is TGTGCCAGCAGTCATGCCAGCTATGGCTACACCTTC. It yields the protein CASSHASYGYTF.

This clonotype was seen more than once but under ten times. Mismatch with germline at one junction end may stem from a read error. The rearrangement uses TRBV9 and TRBJ2-7, with 9 bases matching TRBD1. CDR1 and CDR2 (germline): SGDLS, YYNGEE. The length of the CDR3 is 15 residues. The CDR3 protein is CASSVVGTGNNEQYF. CDR3 sequence (DNA): TGCGCCAGCAGCGTAGTGGGGACAGGGAATAACGAGCAGTACTTC.

V and J are TRBV6-5 and TRBJ2-4, with a weak D call TRBD2 (7 bases). This CDR3 spans 15 amino acids. Germline V gives CDR1 MNHEY, CDR2 SVGAGI. With 3 bases removed from V and 4 bases from J, the gap between germline ends came to 13 bases. CDR3 loop: CASSYIQGGKNIQYF. The CDR3 DNA follows: TGTGCCAGCAGTTATATACAGGGAGGGAAAAACATTCAGTACTTC.

The table lists this clonotype with a few counts. CDR3 in amino acids: CASSREGQGRTLEKLFF. The CDR3 coding sequence is TGCGCCAGCAGCCGAGAAGGTCAGGGGAGGACGTTGGAAAAACTGTTTTTT. The chain recombines TRBV4-1 with TRBJ1-4, with TRBD1 as a possible D gene (6 bases). V was trimmed by 4 bases and J by 8 bases, leaving 23 bases between them. The CDR3 is 17 amino acids. Germline values: CDR1 MGHRA, CDR2 YSYEKL.

The gene calls are TRBV29-1 and TRBJ1-5, with TRBD1 matching over 7 bases. Germline V lookup: CDR1 SQVTM, CDR2 ANQGSEA. The CDR3 length is 14 residues. V trimming: 6 bases; J trimming: 1 base; junction bases outside the gene matches: 6. For the CDR3, the DNA is TGCAGCGTCCCCGCACAGGGGAGCAATCAGCCCCAGCATTTT. It encodes CSVPAQGSNQPQHF. The whole variable domain, remainder taken from reference TRBV29-1 and TRBJ1-5, is SAVISQKPSRDICQRGTSLTIQCQVDSQVTMMFWYRQQPGQSLTLIATANQGSEATYESGFVIDKFPISRPNLTFSTLTVSNMSPEDSSIYLCSVPAQGSNQPQHFGDGTRLSIL.

This clonotype has just a few counts. The chain uses TRBV7-8 and TRBJ2-3, with unresolved D. The germline V and J ends were trimmed by 7 bases and 2 bases, with 7 bases remaining between them. CDR3 size: 12 residues. The germline gives CDR1 SGHVS, CDR2 FQNEAQ. The DNA of the CDR3 is TGTGCCAGCACCCCTCTCACAGATACGCAGTATTTT. As protein: CASTPLTDTQYF.

This clonotype has more than one count but fewer than ten. This rearrangement joins TRBV7-9 to TRBJ2-5; 8 positions agree with TRBD2. The last part of the DNA fits TRBJ2-1 better; the J call may be wrong. This CDR3 has 15 residues. Per the germline V gene, CDR1 is SEHNR and CDR2 is FQNEAQ (reference sequence). The CDR3 spells CASSLPGGPYNEQFF. In nucleotides, the CDR3 is TGTGCCAGCAGCTTACCGGGGGGGCCTTACAATGAGCAGTTCTTC.

The chain joins TRBV7-9 to TRBJ2-1; D gene uncertain. Between the trimmed V and J ends, which lost 5 bases and 5 bases, there was a span of 7 bases. In germline, CDR1 is SEHNR, CDR2 FQNEAQ (reference sequence). This CDR3 has 12 amino acids. CDR3 bases: TGTGCCAGCAGCCGGGTGGACAATGAGCAGTTCTTC. Protein: CASSRVDNEQFF.

V is TRBV5-1 and J is TRBJ2-1; TRBD2 agrees at 7 bases. From germline, CDR1 is SGHRS and CDR2 YFSETQ. The CDR3 covers 16 residues. V lost 5 bases to trimming and J lost 0 bases; unmatched junction nucleotides: 8. The CDR3 DNA reads TGCGCCAGCAGGGGGGGGGTGGCTAGCTCCTACAATGAGCAGTTCTTC. It codes for CASRGGVASSYNEQFF.

The table lists this clonotype with a few counts. The chain links TRBV2 to TRBJ1-2; D is unclear. This CDR3 is 16 amino acids long. Germline CDR1 reads SNHLY; CDR2 reads FYNNEI. V was shortened by 5 bases and J by 3 bases, with 19 bases between the two germline ends. Here the CDR3 reads CASSTDVGFIDYGYTF. CDR3 bases: TGTGCCAGCAGTACCGATGTTGGTTTCATCGACTATGGCTACACCTTC.

This clonotype was seen repeatedly, ten times or more. The chain combines TRBV10-3 with TRBJ2-5; D is uncertain. V lost 4 bases to trimming and J lost 2 bases, with 8 bases between them. CDR3 length: 13 amino acids. Germline assignment: CDR1 ENHRY and CDR2 SYGVKD. CDR3 DNA sequence: TGTGCCATCAGTGGGGCGGAACAAGAGACCCAGTACTTC. Translating gives CAISGAEQETQYF.

V usage is TRBV4-3 and J usage is TRBJ2-1; D is perhaps TRBD1 or TRBD2 (5 bases each). The CDR3 sequence is 18 residues long. The V gene's germline CDR1 is LGHNA and CDR2 YSLEER. V lost 3 bases, J lost 4 bases, and 22 bases lay in between. CDR3 sequence (DNA): TGCGCCAGCAGCCACTTAAGGGTAACAGGAGGTGGATACAATGAGCAGTTCTTC. It specifies CASSHLRVTGGGYNEQFF.

This clonotype was counted only a few times. The J gene is TRBJ2-5, the V gene TRBV20-1; 7 bases fit TRBD2. The CDR3 runs to 14 residues. Germline V lookup: CDR1 DFQATT, CDR2 SNEGSKA (reference sequence). V trimming: 6 bases; J trimming: 2 bases; junction bases outside the gene matches: 9. For the CDR3, the DNA is TGCAGTGCCCAAAAAGTGGGGGGGCAAGAGACCCAGTACTTC. Translating gives CSAQKVGGQETQYF.

This clonotype was counted a few times. The V call is TRBV20-1, the J call TRBJ1-5; D call uncertain. CDR3 length: 13 amino acids. Germline loops: CDR1 DFQATT, CDR2 SNEGSKA (reference sequence). The V end was cut by 6 bases, the J end by 4 bases, with 13 bases between. The DNA of the CDR3 is TGCAGTGCCCTAACGAGTAGGAATCAGCCCCAGCATTTT. This gives the protein CSALTSRNQPQHF.

The chain links TRBV5-1 to TRBJ2-2; 10 bases line up with TRBD2. CDR3 length: 18 amino acids. The germline V gene has CDR1 SGHRS and CDR2 YFSETQ. J was trimmed by 4 bases and V by 4 bases; bases with no gene match: 13. CDR3 sequence: CASSRQASSGGRTGELFF. The CDR3 bases are TGCGCCAGCAGCCGCCAGGCTTCTAGCGGGGGACGCACCGGGGAGCTGTTTTTT.